This T cell receptor beta chain originates from a study of technical replicates of blood from a handful of donors. Clones were read by immunoSEQ multiplex PCR, and TCRdb kept only the in-frame ones, dropping some. The sample contains about 83,000 clones, around 94% of which appear only once. The V and J ends lost 4 bases and 5 bases, in that order; junction bases with no gene match: 13. The CDR3 length is 17 residues. Germline lookup yields CDR1 LNHNV and CDR2 YYDKDF (reference sequence). The receptor's source is a human donor in good health. The chain links TRBV15 to TRBJ2-3; 9 bases agree with TRBD2. What was sequenced was T cells isolated from PBMCs. DNA for the CDR3: TGTGCCACCAGCACCAGCAAAGGCGGGGGGGCCGGAGATACGCAGTATTTT. Translated, it gives CATSTSKGGGAGDTQYF.